A selection of T cell receptor beta chains follows, all from one sample in a study of pediatric ulcerative colitis. This table comes from immunoSEQ multiplex PCR, and its TCRdb copy is limited to in-frame clones, with some not included. The table lists tens of thousands of clones, under 80% of them singletons. The sequencing input was gut tissue. All receptors come from a girl aged 5-17 years with moderate ulcerative colitis. Each CDR3 is given with its conserved first and last residue. A D gene is named only where the DNA matches it firmly. Clone size, where shown, is once, few, many, or a class for clones that have expanded.

cdr3_length: 13
d_call: TRBD1
v_call: TRBV7-9
clone_size: NA
j_call: TRBJ1-6
cdr3_aa: CASTGQGGSPLHF
cdr3_nt: TGTGCCAGCACCGGACAGGGCGGGTCACCCCTCCACTTT

cdr3_length: 17
d_call: TRBD2
v_call: TRBV9
clone_size: few
j_call: TRBJ2-1
cdr3_aa: CASSTDGGTSGSNEQFF
cdr3_nt: TGTGCCAGCAGCACCGATGGTGGGACTAGCGGGAGCAATGAGCAGTTCTTC

cdr3_length: 15
d_call: NA
v_call: TRBV4-2
clone_size: NA
j_call: TRBJ1-1
cdr3_aa: CASSQVGAGNTEAFF
cdr3_nt: TGTGCCAGCAGCCAAGTGGGGGCGGGGAACACTGAAGCTTTCTTT

cdr3_length: 16
d_call: TRBD2
v_call: TRBV2
clone_size: NA
j_call: TRBJ2-5
cdr3_aa: CASGKGTSGRGETQYF
cdr3_nt: TGTGCCAGCGGAAAAGGGACTAGCGGGAGAGGTGAGACCCAGTACTTC

cdr3_length: 16
d_call: TRBD2
v_call: TRBV4-3
clone_size: few
j_call: TRBJ2-1
cdr3_aa: CASSQEIGAGWNEQFF
cdr3_nt: TGCGCCAGCAGCCAAGAAATCGGAGCGGGGTGGAATGAGCAGTTCTTC

cdr3_length: 12
d_call: NA
v_call: TRBV6-5
clone_size: NA
j_call: TRBJ1-4
cdr3_aa: CASSGSEVKLFF
cdr3_nt: TGTGCCAGCAGTGGGTCAGAGGTAAAACTGTTTTTT

cdr3_length: 16
d_call: TRBD2
v_call: TRBV19
clone_size: few
j_call: TRBJ2-3
cdr3_aa: CASRTSGRASTDTQYF
cdr3_nt: TGTGCCAGTAGGACTAGCGGGAGGGCTAGCACAGATACGCAGTATTTT

cdr3_length: 15
d_call: NA
v_call: TRBV28
clone_size: NA
j_call: TRBJ1-2
cdr3_aa: CASSPPGPLGDDYTF
cdr3_nt: TGTGCCAGCAGCCCGCCCGGGCCTCTGGGGGATGACTACACCTTC

cdr3_length: 14
d_call: NA
v_call: TRBV11-3
clone_size: once
j_call: TRBJ2-7
cdr3_aa: CASSLSPGNSEQYF
cdr3_nt: TGTGCCAGCAGCTTATCCCCGGGCAACAGTGAGCAGTACTTC

cdr3_length: 14
d_call: NA
v_call: TRBV5-4
clone_size: NA
j_call: TRBJ1-1
cdr3_aa: CASSLVAGNTEAFF
cdr3_nt: TGTGCCAGCAGCTTGGTAGCAGGGAACACTGAAGCTTTCTTT

cdr3_length: 15
d_call: NA
v_call: TRBV5-1
clone_size: NA
j_call: TRBJ2-2
cdr3_aa: CASSLLVRGTGELFF
cdr3_nt: TGCGCCAGCAGCTTGTTGGTTAGGGGCACCGGGGAGCTGTTTTTT

cdr3_length: 15
d_call: TRBD1
v_call: TRBV5-1
clone_size: once
j_call: TRBJ1-6
cdr3_aa: CASSIRDRDNSPLHF
cdr3_nt: TGCGCCAGCAGCATCCGGGACAGAGATAATTCACCCCTCCACTTT

cdr3_length: 15
d_call: NA
v_call: TRBV28
clone_size: NA
j_call: TRBJ2-7
cdr3_aa: CASSLDGLLSYEQYF
cdr3_nt: TGTGCCAGCAGTTTAGACGGACTCCTCTCCTACGAGCAGTACTTC

cdr3_length: 14
d_call: NA
v_call: TRBV11-1
clone_size: NA
j_call: TRBJ2-1
cdr3_aa: CASRERGGGNEQFF
cdr3_nt: TGTGCCAGCCGCGAGAGGGGGGGCGGCAATGAGCAGTTCTTC

cdr3_length: 15
d_call: NA
v_call: TRBV5-6
clone_size: once
j_call: TRBJ1-5
cdr3_aa: CASSLGRGVRQPQHF
cdr3_nt: TGTGCCAGCAGCTTGGGTCGAGGGGTCAGACAGCCCCAGCATTTT

cdr3_length: 14
d_call: TRBD2
v_call: TRBV6-1
clone_size: NA
j_call: TRBJ2-7
cdr3_aa: CASSDRGESYEQYF
cdr3_nt: TGTGCCAGCAGTGATCGGGGGGAAAGTTACGAGCAGTACTTC

cdr3_length: 15
d_call: TRBD2
v_call: TRBV7-3
clone_size: NA
j_call: TRBJ2-1
cdr3_aa: CASSLAGGVYNEQFF
cdr3_nt: TGTGCCAGCAGCTTAGCGGGGGGAGTCTACAATGAGCAGTTCTTC

cdr3_length: 15
d_call: NA
v_call: TRBV6-5
clone_size: NA
j_call: TRBJ1-4
cdr3_aa: CASTRQGKGGEKLFF
cdr3_nt: TGTGCCAGCACCCGCCAAGGGAAAGGGGGTGAAAAACTGTTTTTT

cdr3_length: 13
d_call: NA
v_call: TRBV5-4
clone_size: NA
j_call: TRBJ2-1
cdr3_aa: CASSLGAANEQFF
cdr3_nt: TGTGCCAGCAGCTTGGGGGCAGCCAATGAGCAGTTCTTC